This TCR beta chain was captured in a study of OX40 agonist ivuxolimab in advanced cancers. In regard to this clone: The sample holds other DNA sequences that translate to the same CDR3.

V was cut by 3 bases and J by 2 bases, with 3 bases left in between. Germline V CDR1 and CDR2: SGHTA, FQGNSA. The CDR3 runs to 12 residues. The assay was immunoSEQ multiplex PCR, and TCRdb's table has in-frame clones only and misses some. There are fewer than 100,000 clones in the sample; roughly four fifths occur only once, and 0.44% lies in the top ten. The rearrangement uses TRBV7-2 and TRBJ2-3, with D unresolved. Sequences were derived from CD4+ or CD8+ T cells sorted from blood, sampled in a trial of the OX40 agonist ivuxolimab. This TCR derives from an adult with an advanced solid tumor such as melanoma, head and neck, liver or kidney cancer. Written as DNA, the CDR3 is TGTGCCAGCAGCTTTTACACAGATACGCAGTATTTT. It codes for CASSFYTDTQYF.